This T cell receptor beta chain appears in the sequencing data of a study of beta chain features in type 1 diabetes. The wider study: All samples yielded 107,917,701 examined sorted cells. Study conclusions and caveats: Type 1 diabetes patients had moderately but significantly shorter TCRB CDR3s in all four CD4+ subsets. For patients and controls alike, PCR might favor shorter templates to the same degree.

What was sequenced were expressed TCRB transcripts, since all of the isolated RNA had been reverse transcribed. Produced via immunoSEQ multiplex PCR; TCRdb's table is partial and in-frame only. Here the sample spans some 700,000 clones, roughly 12% being singletons. Concerning this clone: Its antigen is unknown.

The germline V and J ends were trimmed by 1 base and 7 bases, with 14 bases remaining between them. The CDR3 runs to 14 residues. CDR1 is GTSNPN and CDR2 is SVGIG in the germline V gene (reference sequence). The source material was naive CD4+ T cells from blood. The sequence was obtained from a man aged 18 to 29 with type 1 diabetes. This rearrangement joins TRBV30 to TRBJ1-5, with D perhaps matching TRBD1 (6 bases). CDR3 sequence reads: CAWSAMGAGQPQHF. The DNA of the CDR3 is TGTGCCTGGAGTGCCATGGGGGCGGGACAGCCCCAGCATTTT.